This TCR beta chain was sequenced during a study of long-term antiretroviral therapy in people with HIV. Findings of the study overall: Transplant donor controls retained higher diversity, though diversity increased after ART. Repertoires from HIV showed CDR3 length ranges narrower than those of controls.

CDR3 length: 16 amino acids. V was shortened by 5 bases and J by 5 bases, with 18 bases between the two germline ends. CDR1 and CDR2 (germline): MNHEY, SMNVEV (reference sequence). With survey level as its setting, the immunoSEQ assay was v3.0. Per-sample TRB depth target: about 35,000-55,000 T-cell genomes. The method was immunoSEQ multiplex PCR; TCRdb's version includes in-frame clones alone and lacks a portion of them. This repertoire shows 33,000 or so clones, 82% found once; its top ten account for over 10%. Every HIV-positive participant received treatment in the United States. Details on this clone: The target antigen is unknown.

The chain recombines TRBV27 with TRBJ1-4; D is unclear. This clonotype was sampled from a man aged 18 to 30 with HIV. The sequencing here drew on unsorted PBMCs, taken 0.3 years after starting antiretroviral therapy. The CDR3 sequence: CASSPKTRVRNEKLFF. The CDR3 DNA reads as TGTGCCAGCAGTCCTAAAACCCGCGTGAGGAATGAAAAACTGTTTTTT.